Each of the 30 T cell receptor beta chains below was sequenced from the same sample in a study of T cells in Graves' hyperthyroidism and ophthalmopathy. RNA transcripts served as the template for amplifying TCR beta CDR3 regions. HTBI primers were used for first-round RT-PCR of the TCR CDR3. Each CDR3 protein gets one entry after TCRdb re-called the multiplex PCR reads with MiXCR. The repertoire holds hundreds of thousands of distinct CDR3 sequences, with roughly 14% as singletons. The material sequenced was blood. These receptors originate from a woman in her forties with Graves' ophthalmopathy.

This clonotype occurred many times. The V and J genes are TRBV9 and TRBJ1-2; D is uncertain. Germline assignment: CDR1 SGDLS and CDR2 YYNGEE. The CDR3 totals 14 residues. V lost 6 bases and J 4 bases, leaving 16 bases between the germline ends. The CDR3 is CASTLGSETYGYTF. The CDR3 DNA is TGTGCCAGCACCCTAGGGAGCGAAACCTATGGCTACACCTTC.

In DNA, the CDR3 is TGCAGCGTTGAGGAGGGAGGCGGGGAGCTGTTTTTT. It specifies CSVEEGGGELFF. The chain recombines TRBV29-1 with TRBJ2-2, with D perhaps matching TRBD2 (6 bases). The CDR3 extends over 12 amino acids. Per germline, CDR1 SQVTM and CDR2 ANQGSEA. The V end lost 3 bases, the J end lost 7 bases, and 9 bases lay between the germline ends.

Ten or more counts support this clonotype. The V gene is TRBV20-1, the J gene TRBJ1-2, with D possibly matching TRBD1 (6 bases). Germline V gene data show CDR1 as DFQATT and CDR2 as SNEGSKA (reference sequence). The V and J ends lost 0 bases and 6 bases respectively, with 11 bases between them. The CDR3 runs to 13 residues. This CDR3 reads CSARDPQGHGYTF. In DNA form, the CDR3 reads TGCAGTGCTAGAGACCCACAGGGACATGGCTACACCTTC.

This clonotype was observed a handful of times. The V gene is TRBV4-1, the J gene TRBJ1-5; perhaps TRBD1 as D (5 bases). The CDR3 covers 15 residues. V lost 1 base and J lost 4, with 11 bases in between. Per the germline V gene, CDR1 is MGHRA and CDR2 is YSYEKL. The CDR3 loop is CASSQAGGGNQPQHF. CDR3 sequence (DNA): TGCGCCAGCAGCCAAGCCGGGGGAGGGAATCAGCCCCAGCATTTT.

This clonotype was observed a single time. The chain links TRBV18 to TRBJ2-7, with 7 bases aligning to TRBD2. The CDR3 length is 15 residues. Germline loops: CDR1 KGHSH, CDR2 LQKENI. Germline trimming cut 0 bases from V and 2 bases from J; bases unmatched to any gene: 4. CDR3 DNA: TGTGCCAGCTCACCACCGGCTAGCGGACCCTACGAGCAGTACTTC. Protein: CASSPPASGPYEQYF.

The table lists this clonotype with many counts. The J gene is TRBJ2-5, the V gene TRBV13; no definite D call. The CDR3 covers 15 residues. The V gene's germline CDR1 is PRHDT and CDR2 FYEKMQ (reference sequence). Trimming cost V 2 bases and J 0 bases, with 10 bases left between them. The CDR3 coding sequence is TGTGCCAGCAGCTTATCCCCACAGTACCAAGAGACCCAGTACTTC. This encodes CASSLSPQYQETQYF.

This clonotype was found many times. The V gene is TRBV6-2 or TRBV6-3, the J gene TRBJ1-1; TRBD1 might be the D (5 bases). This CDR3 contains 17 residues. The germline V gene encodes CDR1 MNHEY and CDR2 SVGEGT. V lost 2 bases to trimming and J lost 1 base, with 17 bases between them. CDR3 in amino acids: CASSYLGGPTGNTEAFF. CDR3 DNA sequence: TGTGCCAGCAGTTACCTAGGAGGCCCTACAGGGAACACTGAAGCTTTCTTT.

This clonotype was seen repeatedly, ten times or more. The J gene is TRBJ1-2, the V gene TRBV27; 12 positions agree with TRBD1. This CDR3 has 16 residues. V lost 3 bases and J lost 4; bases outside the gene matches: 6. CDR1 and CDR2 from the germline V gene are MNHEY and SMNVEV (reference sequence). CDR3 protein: CASSLTGQGALYGYTF. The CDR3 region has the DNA TGTGCCAGCAGTTTGACGGGACAGGGGGCCCTCTATGGCTACACCTTC.

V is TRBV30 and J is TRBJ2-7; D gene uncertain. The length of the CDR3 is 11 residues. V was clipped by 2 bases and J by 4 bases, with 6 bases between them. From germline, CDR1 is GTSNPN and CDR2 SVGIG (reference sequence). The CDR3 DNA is TGTGCCTGGAGTTCCCTGTACGAGCAGTACTTC. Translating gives CAWSSLYEQYF. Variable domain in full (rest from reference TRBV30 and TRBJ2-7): SQTIHQWPATLVQPVGSPLSLECTVEGTSNPNLYWYRQAAGRGLQLLFYSVGIGQISSEVPQNLSASRPQDRQFILSSKKLLLSDSGFYLCAWSSLYEQYFGPGTRLTVT.

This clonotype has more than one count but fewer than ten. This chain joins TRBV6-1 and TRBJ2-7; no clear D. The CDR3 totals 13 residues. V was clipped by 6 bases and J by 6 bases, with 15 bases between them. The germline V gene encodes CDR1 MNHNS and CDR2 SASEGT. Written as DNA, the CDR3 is TGTGCCAGCAGCCAGCAGTCAGCACTCGAGCAGTACTTC. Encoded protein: CASSQQSALEQYF.

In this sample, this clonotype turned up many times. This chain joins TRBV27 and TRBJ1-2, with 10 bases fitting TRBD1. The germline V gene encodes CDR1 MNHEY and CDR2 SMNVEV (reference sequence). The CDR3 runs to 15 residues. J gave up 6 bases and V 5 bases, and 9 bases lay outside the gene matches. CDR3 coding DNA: TGTGCCAGCAGTCCGGGACAGGGGTTTGAGAATGGCTACACCTTC. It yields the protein CASSPGQGFENGYTF.

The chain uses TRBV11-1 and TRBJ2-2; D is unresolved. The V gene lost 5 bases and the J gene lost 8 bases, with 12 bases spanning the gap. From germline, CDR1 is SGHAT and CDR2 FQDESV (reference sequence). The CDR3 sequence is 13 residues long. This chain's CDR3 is CASSPKALGELFF. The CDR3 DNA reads TGTGCCAGCAGCCCCAAGGCATTGGGGGAGCTGTTTTTT.

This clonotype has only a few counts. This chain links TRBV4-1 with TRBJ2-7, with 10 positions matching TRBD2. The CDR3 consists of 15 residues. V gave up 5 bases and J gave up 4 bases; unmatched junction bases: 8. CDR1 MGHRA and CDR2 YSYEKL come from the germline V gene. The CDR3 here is CASSYLAGAGYEQYF. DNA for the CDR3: TGCGCCAGCAGCTACCTAGCGGGAGCGGGATACGAGCAGTACTTC.

As DNA, the CDR3 is TGTGCCAGCAGTGAATCTGACAGCAAAACCAACTACGAGCAGTACTTC. It yields the protein CASSESDSKTNYEQYF. This chain uses TRBV25-1 with TRBJ2-7; TRBD1 might be the D (5 bases). This CDR3 spans 16 amino acids. Trimming removed 1 base at V and 3 bases at J, with 16 bases between. Germline values: CDR1 MGHDK, CDR2 SYGVNS.

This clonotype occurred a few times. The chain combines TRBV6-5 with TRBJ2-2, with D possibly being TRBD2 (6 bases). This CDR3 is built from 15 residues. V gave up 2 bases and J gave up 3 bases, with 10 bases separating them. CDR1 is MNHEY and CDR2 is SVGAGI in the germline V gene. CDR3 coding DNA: TGTGCCAGCAGTTACGGGGGGTCGGACACCGGGGAGCTGTTTTTT. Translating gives CASSYGGSDTGELFF.

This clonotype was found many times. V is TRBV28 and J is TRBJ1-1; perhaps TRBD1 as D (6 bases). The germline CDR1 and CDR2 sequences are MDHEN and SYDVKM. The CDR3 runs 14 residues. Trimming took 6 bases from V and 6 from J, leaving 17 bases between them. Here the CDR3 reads CASSPPGGGSEAFF. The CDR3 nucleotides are TGTGCCAGCAGCCCCCCGGGGGGGGGCTCTGAAGCTTTCTTT.

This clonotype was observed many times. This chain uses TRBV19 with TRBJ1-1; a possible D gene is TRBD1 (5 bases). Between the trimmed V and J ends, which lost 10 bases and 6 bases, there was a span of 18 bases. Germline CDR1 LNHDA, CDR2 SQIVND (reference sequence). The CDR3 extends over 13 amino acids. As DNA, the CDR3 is TGTGCCACAACCCCCGGGGGAGTCGCTGAAGCTTTCTTT. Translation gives CATTPGGVAEAFF. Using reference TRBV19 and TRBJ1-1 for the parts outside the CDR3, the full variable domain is DGGITQSPKYLFRKEGQNVTLSCEQNLNHDAMYWYRQDPGQGLRLIYYSQIVNDFQKGDIAEGYSVSREKKESFPLTVTSAQKNPTAFYLCATTPGGVAEAFFGQGTRLTVV.

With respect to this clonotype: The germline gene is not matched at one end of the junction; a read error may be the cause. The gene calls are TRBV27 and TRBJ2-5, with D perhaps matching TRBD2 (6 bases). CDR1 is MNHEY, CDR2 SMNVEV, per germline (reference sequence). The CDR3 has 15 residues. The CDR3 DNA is TGTGCCAACAGTTTGGGACTCACGCAAGGGGAGACCCAGTACTTC. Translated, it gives CANSLGLTQGETQYF.

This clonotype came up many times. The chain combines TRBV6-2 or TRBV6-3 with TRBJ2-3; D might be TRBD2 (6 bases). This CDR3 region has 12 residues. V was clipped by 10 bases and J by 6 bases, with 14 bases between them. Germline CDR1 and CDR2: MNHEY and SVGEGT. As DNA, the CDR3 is TGTGCCACCCTTAGCGGTCGGGATACGCAGTATTTT. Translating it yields CATLSGRDTQYF.

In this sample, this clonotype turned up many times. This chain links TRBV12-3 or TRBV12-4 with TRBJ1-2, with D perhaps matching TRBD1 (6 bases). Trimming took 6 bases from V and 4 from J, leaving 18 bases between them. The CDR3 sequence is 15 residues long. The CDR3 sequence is CASSGGGTKGYGYTF. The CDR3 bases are TGTGCCAGCAGCGGAGGGGGGACTAAGGGCTATGGCTACACCTTC.

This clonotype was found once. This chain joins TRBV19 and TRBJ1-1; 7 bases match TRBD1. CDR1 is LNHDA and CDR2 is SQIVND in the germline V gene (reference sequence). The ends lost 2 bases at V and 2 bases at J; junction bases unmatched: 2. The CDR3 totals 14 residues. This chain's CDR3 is CASSIRDSNTEAFF. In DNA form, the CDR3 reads TGTGCCAGTAGTATACGGGACAGCAACACTGAAGCTTTCTTT.

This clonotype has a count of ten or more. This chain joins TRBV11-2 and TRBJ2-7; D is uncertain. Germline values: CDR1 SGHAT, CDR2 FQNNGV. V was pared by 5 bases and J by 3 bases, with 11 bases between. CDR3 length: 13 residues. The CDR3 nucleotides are TGTGCCAGCAGCCGGAACTCACACTACGAGCAGTACTTC. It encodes CASSRNSHYEQYF.

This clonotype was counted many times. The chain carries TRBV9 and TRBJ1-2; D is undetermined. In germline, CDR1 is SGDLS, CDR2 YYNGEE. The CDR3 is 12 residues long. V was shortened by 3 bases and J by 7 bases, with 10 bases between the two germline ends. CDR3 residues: CASSAWESGYTF. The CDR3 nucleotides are TGTGCCAGCAGCGCGTGGGAGAGTGGCTACACCTTC.

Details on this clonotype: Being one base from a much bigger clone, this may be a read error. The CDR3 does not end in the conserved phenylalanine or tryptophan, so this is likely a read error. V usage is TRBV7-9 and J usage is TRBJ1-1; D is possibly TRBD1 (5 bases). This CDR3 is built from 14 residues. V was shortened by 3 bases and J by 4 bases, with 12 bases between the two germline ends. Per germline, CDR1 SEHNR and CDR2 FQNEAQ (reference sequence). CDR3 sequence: CASSLRLQGTEAFL. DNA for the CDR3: TGTGCCAGCAGCTTGCGACTCCAGGGCACTGAAGCTTTCCTT.

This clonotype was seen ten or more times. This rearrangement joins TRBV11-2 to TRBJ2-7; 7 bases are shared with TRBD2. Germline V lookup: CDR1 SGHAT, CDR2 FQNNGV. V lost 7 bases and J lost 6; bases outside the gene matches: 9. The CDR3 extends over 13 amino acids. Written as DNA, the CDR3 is TGTGCCAGCAATTTGGGGGGAGGGCGCGAGCAGTACTTC. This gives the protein CASNLGGGREQYF.

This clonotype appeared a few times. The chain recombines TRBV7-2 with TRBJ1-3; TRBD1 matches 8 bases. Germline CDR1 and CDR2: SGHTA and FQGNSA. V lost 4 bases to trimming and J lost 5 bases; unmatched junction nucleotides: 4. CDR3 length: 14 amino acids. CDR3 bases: TGTGCCAGCAGCTCGACAGGGGATCGAAACACCATATATTTT. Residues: CASSSTGDRNTIYF.

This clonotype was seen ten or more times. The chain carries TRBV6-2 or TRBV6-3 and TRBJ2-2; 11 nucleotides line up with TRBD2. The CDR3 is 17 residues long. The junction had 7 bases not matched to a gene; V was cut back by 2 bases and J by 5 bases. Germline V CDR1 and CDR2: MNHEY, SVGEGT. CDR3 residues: CASSYPLLAGETGELFF. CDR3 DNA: TGTGCCAGCAGTTACCCCCTACTAGCGGGAGAAACCGGGGAGCTGTTTTTT.

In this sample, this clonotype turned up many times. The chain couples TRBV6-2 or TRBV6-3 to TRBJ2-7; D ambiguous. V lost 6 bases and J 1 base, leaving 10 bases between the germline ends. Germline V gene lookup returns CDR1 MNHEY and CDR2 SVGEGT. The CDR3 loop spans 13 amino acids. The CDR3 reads CASRQVPSYEQYF. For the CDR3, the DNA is TGTGCCAGCAGGCAGGTCCCATCCTACGAGCAGTACTTC.

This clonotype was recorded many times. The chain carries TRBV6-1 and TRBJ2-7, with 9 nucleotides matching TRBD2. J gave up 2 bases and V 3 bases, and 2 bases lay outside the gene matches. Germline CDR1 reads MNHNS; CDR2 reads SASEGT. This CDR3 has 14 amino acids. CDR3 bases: TGTGCCAGCAGTGATAGCGGGGGAGCCTACGAGCAGTACTTC. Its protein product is CASSDSGGAYEQYF.

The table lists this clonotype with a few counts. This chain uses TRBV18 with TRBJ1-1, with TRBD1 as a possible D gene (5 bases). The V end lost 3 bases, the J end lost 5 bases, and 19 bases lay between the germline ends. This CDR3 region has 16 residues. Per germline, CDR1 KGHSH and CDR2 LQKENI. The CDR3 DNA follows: TGTGCCAGCTCACCGAGAAGGGACCTGGGTGGGACTGAAGCTTTCTTT. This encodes CASSPRRDLGGTEAFF.